This T cell receptor (beta chain) stems from a study of cytomegalovirus exposure and HLA in healthy donors. The PCR contained 60 Vbeta and 13 Jbeta primers. TCRdb's copy holds only in-frame clones and misses some; the assay was immunoSEQ multiplex PCR. The table records approximately 140,000 clones, less than 85% of them present only once. Note on this clone: Its antigen is still unknown.

The CDR3 is 15 residues long. V dropped 5 bases and J dropped 2; count of bases not matched to a gene: 6. Germline V gene sequence: CDR1 MDHEN, CDR2 SYDVKM. Study-wide findings and caveats: Most sequenced TCRs were rare (though some public TCRs occurred in many donors). Some V segments, including TRBV6-2 and TRBV6-3, were excluded as indistinguishable. In most subjects, TCR beta sequences reportedly gave accurate predictions of HLA-A and HLA-B alleles.

Material for sequencing was PBMCs. This clonotype originated in a man aged 50-60 years in good health and CMV-seropositive. The chain recombines TRBV28 with TRBJ1-3; 7 bases match TRBD1. The CDR3 bases are TGTGCCAGCAGTATCAACAGGGGAGCTGGAAACACCATATATTTT. Protein: CASSINRGAGNTIYF.